This is a list of T cell receptor beta chains from one sample in a study of blood T cell repertoires in COVID-19. The repertoire was sequenced with immunoSEQ multiplex PCR; TCRdb's copy has only in-frame clones and lacks some. The table has about 80,000 clones, approximately 84% seen once; the top ten hold around 13%. Sequencing was carried out using peripheral blood. The receptors were sampled from a human donor in a cohort sampled during active COVID-19. The CDR3 runs from the conserved cysteine through the conserved F or W. D genes are given only for firm matches. Expanded clones are given a class, and other clones once, few, many or no size at all.

J gene,clone size,D gene,V gene,CDR3 DNA,CDR3 protein
TRBJ2-7,-,TRBD1,TRBV6-1,TGTGCCAGCAGTGAAGCACCGGGACAGGTCTACGAGCAGTACTTC,CASSEAPGQVYEQYF
TRBJ1-4,-,TRBD1,TRBV10-2,TGCGCCAGCAGTGGTGCGACAGGGGGTTACGAAAAACTGTTTTTT,CASSGATGGYEKLFF
TRBJ1-3,-,-,TRBV2,TGTGCCAGCAGTGAACAGGGGCGAGGAAACACCATATATTTT,CASSEQGRGNTIYF
TRBJ1-3,-,-,TRBV6-5,TGTGCCAGCAGTTACGCCTCGAGGAAAGGAAACACCATATATTTT,CASSYASRKGNTIYF
TRBJ2-7,-,TRBD2,TRBV5-4,TGTGCCAGCAGCTTCCGATGGACTAGCGGGGGGAGGTACGAGCAGTACTTC,CASSFRWTSGGRYEQYF
TRBJ2-7,-,-,TRBV7-2,TGTGCCAGCAGCCAGCAGGGTTCGGTCTACGAGCAGTACTTC,CASSQQGSVYEQYF
TRBJ2-2,few,-,TRBV5-1,TGCGCCAGCAGCATTCGACAGGATAACACCGGGGAGCTGTTTTTT,CASSIRQDNTGELFF
TRBJ1-2,-,-,TRBV5-1,TGCGCCAGCAGCCCCCCGTTGGGGGGATTTGGCTACACCTTC,CASSPPLGGFGYTF
TRBJ2-7,once,TRBD1,TRBV29-1,TGCAGCGTTAGGGGACAGGGTGTTTCCGAGCAGTACTTC,CSVRGQGVSEQYF
TRBJ1-1,-,-,TRBV28,TGTGCCAGCAGTTTCTCGCGGAACACTGAAGCTTTCTTT,CASSFSRNTEAFF
TRBJ1-1,-,-,TRBV3-1/TRBV3-2,TGTGCCAGCAGCCAAGATATGGGGGCGGAGAACACTGAAGCTTTCTTT,CASSQDMGAENTEAFF
TRBJ2-1,-,TRBD2,TRBV29-1,TGCAGCGTTGAAGATCCGGGGGGGGTTAATGAGCAGTTCTTC,CSVEDPGGVNEQFF
TRBJ1-3,-,-,TRBV7-2,TGTGCCAGCAGCCAGGCCAGCGGCACCATATATTTT,CASSQASGTIYF
TRBJ2-3,once,-,TRBV7-3,TGTGCCAGCAGCTTTGATGGCGGGGGCACAGATACGCAGTATTTT,CASSFDGGGTDTQYF
TRBJ1-2,-,TRBD1,TRBV5-6,TGTGCCAGCAGCACCCCCGGGACAGGGAACTATGGCGGCTACACCTTC,CASSTPGTGNYGGYTF
TRBJ1-2,-,-,TRBV14,TGTGCCAGCAGCCGCGCAAACTATGGCTACACCTTC,CASSRANYGYTF
TRBJ2-7,-,-,TRBV10-1,TGCGCCAGCAGTCCATCCTTGACAGGTCCCGGCGAGCAGTACTTC,CASSPSLTGPGEQYF
TRBJ2-1,-,TRBD2,TRBV28,TGTGCCAGCACTGGCGGGGGCTCCTACAATGAGCAGTTCTTC,CASTGGGSYNEQFF
TRBJ2-5,-,TRBD2,TRBV20-1,TGCAGTGCTAGTTCGGGCTACTTTGCGGGGGGGTCCACCCAAGAGACCCAGTACTTC,CSASSGYFAGGSTQETQYF
TRBJ2-2,-,-,TRBV19,TGTGCCAGCCACTCGACAGCGAACACCGGGGAGCTGTTTTTT,CASHSTANTGELFF
TRBJ2-3,-,TRBD2,TRBV6-1,TGTGCCAGCAGTGAAGCGTGGACTAGCGGGGGTGGAGATACGCAGTATTTT,CASSEAWTSGGGDTQYF
TRBJ1-1,-,-,TRBV28,TGTGCCAGCAGTTTAAACCTACTACCCAACACTGAAGCTTTCTTT,CASSLNLLPNTEAFF